One and the same sample provided the 29 T cell receptor beta chains below, sequenced in a study of T-cell reconstitution after alpha-beta-depleted transplantation in children. Molecular barcoding with unique molecular identifiers was used for the TCRbeta library. TCRdb reanalysed the PCR reads using MiXCR and keeps one entry per CDR3 protein. The table has about 250,000 distinct CDR3 sequences, 24% seen once. The sequences come from PBMCs, mostly from graft donor cells, collected 360 days after TCRalphabeta/CD19-depleted stem cell transplant. These receptors came from a female patient aged 2 to 10 who had a stem cell transplant for congenital amegakaryocytic thrombocytopenia, so the T cells may come from the graft donor.

This clonotype was detected a few times. This chain connects TRBV6-2 or TRBV6-3 to TRBJ1-1; D is ambiguous. CDR1 and CDR2 from the germline V gene are MNHEY and SVGEGT. Trimming shortened V by 5 bases and J by 4 bases, and 14 bases separated the two germline ends. This CDR3 is 14 amino acids long. In DNA form, the CDR3 reads TGTGCCAGCAGTCCCGGGCCTTGGGGCACTGAAGCTTTCTTT. Its translation is CASSPGPWGTEAFF.

This clonotype has just a few counts. The CDR3 DNA is TGTGCCAGCAGCCAAGCAAGGACTAGCTCCACCGGGGAGCTGTTTTTT. It codes for CASSQARTSSTGELFF. The V gene is TRBV3-1, the J gene TRBJ2-2, with 8 bases identical to TRBD2. Germline loops: CDR1 LGHDT, CDR2 YNNKEL (reference sequence). V shed 1 base, J shed 4 bases, and the junction held 5 bases outside the gene matches. The CDR3 extends over 16 amino acids.

The chain links TRBV20-1 to TRBJ2-1, with no clear D. The CDR3 extends over 13 amino acids. Germline V gene data show CDR1 as DFQATT and CDR2 as SNEGSKA (reference sequence). V lost 1 base, J lost 6 bases, and 10 bases lay in between. CDR3 in DNA: TGCAGTGCTAGAGGTGGCGTATCCAATGAGCAGTTCTTC. Its translation: CSARGGVSNEQFF.

V is TRBV12-3 or TRBV12-4 and J is TRBJ1-2; D may be TRBD1 (5 bases). V lost 3 bases, J lost 7 bases, and 9 bases lay in between. This CDR3 contains 12 residues. The CDR3 nucleotides are TGTGCCAGCAGTTTTCCAGGGTTTGGCTACACCTTC. As protein: CASSFPGFGYTF.

The V gene is TRBV21-1, the J gene TRBJ1-6; TRBD1, the D gene given by the table, was not confirmed from the DNA. TRBV21-1 counts as a pseudogene. The length of the CDR3 is 19 residues. CDR3 amino acids: CASSTFQGQGVSYNSPLHF. CDR3 bases: TGTGCCAGCAGCACTTTCCAGGGACAGGGTGTCTCCTATAATTCACCCCTCCACTTT.

This clonotype was picked up a small number of times. The CDR3 DNA reads TGTGCCAGCACCCGACCGGGGAGTACTTACGAGCAGTACTTC. As protein: CASTRPGSTYEQYF. The chain couples TRBV12-3 or TRBV12-4 to TRBJ2-7; tentative D call: TRBD2 (5 bases). The V end lost 7 bases, the J end lost 4 bases, and 17 bases lay between the germline ends. CDR3 length equals 14 residues.

This clonotype was detected many times. This chain uses TRBV12-3 or TRBV12-4 with TRBJ2-3; TRBD2 matches 8 bases. The CDR3 sequence is 17 residues long. With V trimmed by 4 bases and J by 1 base, 10 bases remained unmatched. CDR3: CASSSPSGGGGTDTQYF. In nucleotides, the CDR3 is TGTGCCAGCAGTTCGCCCAGCGGGGGTGGGGGCACAGATACGCAGTATTTT.

The chain recombines TRBV6-5 with TRBJ1-1; D is undetermined. V was clipped by 4 bases and J by 1 base, with 16 bases between them. The germline gives CDR1 MNHEY, CDR2 SVGAGI. This CDR3 has 16 amino acids. CDR3 sequence (DNA): TGTGCCAGCAGTTCCATACCAGTAACATCGAACACTGAAGCTTTCTTT. It yields the protein CASSSIPVTSNTEAFF.

This clonotype was observed a handful of times. V and J are TRBV2 and TRBJ2-3; D uncertain. V shed 5 bases and J shed 2 bases, with 8 bases lying between them. CDR1 is SNHLY, CDR2 FYNNEI, per germline. This CDR3 has 13 residues. This CDR3 reads CASSTEATDTQYF. The CDR3 DNA reads as TGTGCCAGCAGTACAGAAGCCACAGATACGCAGTATTTT.

This clonotype was observed a few times. This chain connects TRBV20-1 to TRBJ1-2; D gene unclear. Trimming stripped 7 bases from V and 1 base from J, with 13 bases between. In germline, CDR1 is DFQATT, CDR2 SNEGSKA (reference sequence). The CDR3 has 13 amino acids. The CDR3 sequence: CSDGPEINYGYTF. Written as DNA, the CDR3 is TGCAGTGACGGACCAGAGATTAACTATGGCTACACCTTC.

In this sample, this clonotype turned up a few times. This chain uses TRBV12-3 or TRBV12-4 with TRBJ2-1; 11 bases are a match to TRBD2. This CDR3 has 16 amino acids. J was trimmed by 4 bases and V by 5 bases; bases with no gene match: 7. CDR3 protein: CASSATTSGVYNEQFF. The CDR3 nucleotides are TGTGCCAGCAGTGCTACGACTAGCGGGGTTTACAATGAGCAGTTCTTC.

This clonotype was found a few times. The gene calls are TRBV7-9 and TRBJ1-1; possible D gene TRBD1, 5 bases. This CDR3 spans 13 amino acids. The V and J ends lost 3 bases and 4 bases respectively, with 9 bases between them. The germline CDR1 and CDR2 sequences are SEHNR and FQNEAQ (reference sequence). Written as DNA, the CDR3 is TGTGCCAGCAGCTTCATCCAGGGCACTGAAGCTTTCTTT. This sequence encodes CASSFIQGTEAFF.

This clonotype came up a few times. CDR3 amino acids: CASSPIPGQITNYGYTF. DNA of the CDR3: TGTGCCAGCAGCCCAATACCGGGACAGATTACTAACTATGGCTACACCTTC. The chain uses TRBV7-3 and TRBJ1-2; 7 nucleotides match TRBD1. The CDR3 runs 17 residues. The germline V gene has CDR1 SGHTA and CDR2 FQGTGA. Germline trimming cut 5 bases from V and 0 bases from J; bases unmatched to any gene: 12. Filled out from reference TRBV7-3 and TRBJ1-2, the complete variable domain reads GAGVSQTPSNKVTEKGKYVELRCDPISGHTALYWYRQSLGQGPEFLIYFQGTGAADDSGLPNDRFFAVRPEGSVSTLKIQRTERGDSAVYLCASSPIPGQITNYGYTFGSGTRLTVV.

This clonotype was counted between two and nine times. The chain recombines TRBV2 with TRBJ2-7; 8 bases map to TRBD1. This CDR3 is built from 12 residues. Germline CDR1 SNHLY, CDR2 FYNNEI. V dropped 6 bases and J dropped 2; count of bases not matched to a gene: 0. The CDR3 sequence is CASRDRAYEQYF. CDR3 nucleotides: TGTGCCAGCAGGGACAGGGCCTACGAGCAGTACTTC.

The V call is TRBV20-1, the J call TRBJ2-3; 10 nucleotides match TRBD2. Per the germline V gene, CDR1 is DFQATT and CDR2 is SNEGSKA (reference sequence). V was clipped by 5 bases and J by 3 bases; unmatched bases: 5. This CDR3 comprises 14 residues. CDR3 nucleotides: TGCAGTGCTCTAGCGGGAGACGGGACAGATACGCAGTATTTT. It specifies CSALAGDGTDTQYF.

This clonotype was found a few times. The chain has TRBV18 and TRBJ2-7; D may correspond to TRBD1 or TRBD2 (5 bases each). The V end lost 1 base, the J end lost 2 bases, and 12 bases lay between the germline ends. CDR3 length: 15 residues. Germline CDR1 reads KGHSH; CDR2 reads LQKENI. The CDR3 sequence: CASSPRGTGTYEQYF. The DNA of the CDR3 is TGTGCCAGCTCACCACGGGGGACCGGAACCTACGAGCAGTACTTC.

This clonotype was detected a few times. V usage is TRBV20-1 and J usage is TRBJ2-3, with TRBD1 identical over 11 bases. The CDR3 is made up of 16 amino acids. V trimming: 0 bases; J trimming: 4 bases; junction bases outside the gene matches: 6. Germline loops: CDR1 DFQATT, CDR2 SNEGSKA (reference sequence). CDR3 region: CSARDPGQGGADTQYF. Here the CDR3 DNA reads TGCAGTGCTAGAGATCCGGGACAGGGGGGCGCAGATACGCAGTATTTT.

A few counts support this clonotype. This chain links TRBV9 with TRBJ2-1; D might be TRBD2 (5 bases). Per the germline V gene, CDR1 is SGDLS and CDR2 is YYNGEE. The V gene lost 4 bases and the J gene lost 8 bases, with 16 bases spanning the gap. The CDR3 runs 14 residues. Written as DNA, the CDR3 is TGTGCCAGCAGCATGGGGAGAGGGTATCATGAGCAGTTCTTC. Protein: CASSMGRGYHEQFF.

This clonotype was detected a few times. The CDR3 protein is CASSEYPQRGTDTQYF. The CDR3 DNA is TGTGCCAGCAGTGAATACCCTCAGCGGGGCACAGATACGCAGTATTTT. This chain connects TRBV25-1 to TRBJ2-3; possibly TRBD2 for D (6 bases). V was shortened by 0 bases and J by 1 base, with 11 bases between the two germline ends. The CDR3 runs 16 residues. From germline, CDR1 is MGHDK and CDR2 SYGVNS.

There are many counts of this clonotype. This chain joins TRBV4-1 and TRBJ2-3, with D perhaps TRBD1 or TRBD2 (6 bases each). The CDR3 covers 17 residues. CDR1 and CDR2 from the germline V gene are MGHRA and YSYEKL. V lost 0 bases and J lost 1, with 14 bases in between. CDR3 sequence reads: CASSQEWGAEGTDTQYF. For the CDR3, the DNA is TGCGCCAGCAGCCAAGAATGGGGGGCCGAAGGCACAGATACGCAGTATTTT.

This clonotype was counted between two and nine times. V is TRBV28 and J is TRBJ2-3; perhaps D is TRBD1 or TRBD2 (5 bases each). This CDR3 is 16 amino acids long. The germline V gene encodes CDR1 MDHEN and CDR2 SYDVKM. V gave up 7 bases and J gave up 2 bases, with 19 bases separating them. For the CDR3, the DNA is TGTGCCAGCAACAAAAACCACGGGACGCACACAGATACGCAGTATTTT. Amino acids: CASNKNHGTHTDTQYF.

This clonotype turned up a few times. The gene calls are TRBV24-1 and TRBJ2-3, with 7 bases matching TRBD2. CDR3 length: 16 residues. CDR1 is KGHDR, CDR2 SFDVKD, per germline. V shed 3 bases and J 0 bases; nucleotides not matched to a gene: 5. The CDR3 nucleotides read TGTGCCACCAGTGATGCAACTAGCGAAAGCACAGATACGCAGTATTTT. It is translated as CATSDATSESTDTQYF.

The table lists this clonotype with many counts. The chain links TRBV4-1 to TRBJ2-1; the D is unclear. V lost 3 bases to trimming and J lost 9 bases, with 6 bases between them. CDR3 length: 11 residues. Germline CDR1 is MGHRA and CDR2 is YSYEKL. As DNA, the CDR3 is TGCGCCAGCAGCCAGATTGGTGAGCAGTTCTTC. As protein: CASSQIGEQFF.

This clonotype came up a few times. The V gene is TRBV4-1, the J gene TRBJ2-7, with D possibly being TRBD1 (7 bases). Germline lookup yields CDR1 MGHRA and CDR2 YSYEKL. Trimming pared 3 bases from V and 6 bases from J, leaving 15 bases between. CDR3 length equals 14 residues. The CDR3 spells CASSHSTGTREQYF. CDR3 nucleotides: TGCGCCAGCAGCCATTCGACAGGGACTCGCGAGCAGTACTTC.

V usage is TRBV20-1 and J usage is TRBJ2-1; the match to TRBD2 covers 11 bases. V lost 0 bases and J lost 3; bases outside the gene matches: 7. Germline V gene lookup returns CDR1 DFQATT and CDR2 SNEGSKA (reference sequence). CDR3 size: 17 residues. The CDR3 loop is CSARDQLTSGIYNEQFF. The CDR3 nucleotides are TGCAGTGCTAGAGATCAGTTGACTAGCGGGATCTACAATGAGCAGTTCTTC.

The chain employs TRBV18 and TRBJ2-5; D gene ambiguous. V was shortened by 1 base and J by 0 bases, with 9 bases between the two germline ends. The CDR3 contains 15 residues. Germline CDR1 is KGHSH and CDR2 is LQKENI. The chain's CDR3 is CASSPQSLNQETQYF. The CDR3 DNA reads as TGTGCCAGCTCACCACAGAGTCTAAACCAAGAGACCCAGTACTTC.

The CDR3: CASSPIGLLGAKNIQYF. The CDR3 DNA reads TGTGCCAGTAGTCCCATAGGGCTACTTGGAGCCAAAAACATTCAGTACTTC. The chain employs TRBV19 and TRBJ2-4; D remains ambiguous. The V gene's germline CDR1 is LNHDA and CDR2 SQIVND (reference sequence). This CDR3 has 17 residues. V lost 5 bases, J lost 0 bases, and 17 bases lay in between.

This chain uses TRBV7-6 with TRBJ1-4; 12 nucleotides line up with TRBD1. Trimming at V came to 3 bases and at J to 3 bases, leaving 11 bases not matched to a gene. The CDR3 is made up of 19 amino acids. Germline V gene data show CDR1 as SGHVS and CDR2 as FNYEAQ. The CDR3 loop reads CASSFLSGTGGTANEKLFF. DNA of the CDR3: TGTGCCAGCAGCTTTCTGAGTGGGACAGGGGGCACGGCTAATGAAAAACTGTTTTTT. Full variable domain (remainder filled in from reference TRBV7-6 and TRBJ1-4): GAGVSQSPRYKVTKRGQDVALRCDPISGHVSLYWYRQALGQGPEFLTYFNYEAQQDKSGLPNDRFSAERPEGSISTLTIQRTEQRDSAMYRCASSFLSGTGGTANEKLFFGSGTQLSVL.

The CDR3 DNA follows: TGCGCCAGCAGCCAAGATTTCGGCTACACCTTC. It translates to CASSQDFGYTF. The chain employs TRBV4-1 and TRBJ1-2; D not resolved. The length of the CDR3 is 11 residues. Germline V gives CDR1 MGHRA, CDR2 YSYEKL. Between the trimmed V and J ends, which lost 0 bases and 8 bases, there was a span of 4 bases.